The 10 T cell receptor beta chains presented below share a single source sample, sequenced in a study of T cell repertoires in cytomegalovirus infection. TCRdb reanalysed the reads using MiXCR and keeps one entry per CDR3 protein. The data contain 150,000 to 200,000 distinct CDR3 sequences, 13% to 15% of them singletons. The specimen was PBMCs. The source is a human donor in good health (CMV status not recorded). Some clones in this sample may be carry-over from other donors' samples.

This clonotype was seen at least ten times. V gene TRBV7-2 combines with J gene TRBJ1-5; D possibly corresponds to TRBD1 (5 bases). Trimming pared 0 bases from V and 4 bases from J, leaving 22 bases between. Germline values: CDR1 SGHTA, CDR2 FQGNSA. This CDR3 spans 19 amino acids. The CDR3 DNA is TGTGCCAGCAGCTTAGCGGGAAGGGTCGGAATGGGGGGGAATCAGCCCCAGCATTTT. Protein product: CASSLAGRVGMGGNQPQHF. The full variable domain, with the rest looked up from reference TRBV7-2 and TRBJ1-5, is GAGVSQSPSNKVTEKGKDVELRCDPISGHTALYWYRQSLGQGLEFLIYFQGNSAPDKSGLPSDRFSAERTGGSVSTLTIQRTQQEDSAVYLCASSLAGRVGMGGNQPQHFGDGTRLSIL.

This clonotype was seen only a few times. The CDR3 sequence: CSAWIPIKGGEQFF. The DNA of the CDR3 is TGCAGTGCGTGGATCCCCATAAAGGGTGGTGAGCAGTTCTTC. The rearrangement links TRBV20-1 to TRBJ2-1, with D hard to call. The CDR3 consists of 14 residues. CDR1 is DFQATT, CDR2 SNEGSKA, per germline (reference sequence). The germline V and J ends were trimmed by 6 bases and 9 bases, with 21 bases remaining between them.

The chain uses TRBV2 and TRBJ1-5, with D perhaps TRBD1 (6 bases). The germline V and J ends were trimmed by 6 bases and 6 bases, with 15 bases remaining between them. This CDR3 has 14 amino acids. The germline V gene has CDR1 SNHLY and CDR2 FYNNEI. The CDR3 DNA is TGTGCCAGCAGGGCCACAGGGATTCGTCAGCCCCAGCATTTT. It encodes CASRATGIRQPQHF.

This chain joins TRBV12-3 or TRBV12-4 and TRBJ1-1; 11 bases agree with TRBD1. V was pared by 6 bases and J by 4 bases, with 4 bases of the junction left unmatched. The length of the CDR3 is 14 residues. CDR3 nucleotides: TGTGCCAGCAGGAAGGGACAGGGGGGCACTGAAGCTTTCTTT. Residues: CASRKGQGGTEAFF.

J is TRBJ2-7 and V is TRBV7-2; D is perhaps TRBD1 or TRBD2 (5 bases each). This CDR3 region has 12 residues. The V gene's germline CDR1 is SGHTA and CDR2 FQGNSA. The CDR3 DNA sequence: TGTCCCAAGGAGGCAGGGTTAAAGGAGCAGTACTTC. Residues: CPKEAGLKEQYF.

This clonotype was seen more than once but under ten times. The chain is built from TRBV7-2 and TRBJ2-7, with no clear D. V lost 3 bases, J lost 3 bases, and 9 bases lay in between. CDR3 size: 13 residues. Germline V CDR1 and CDR2: SGHTA, FQGNSA. The CDR3 nucleotides read TGTGCCAGCAGCTTCAGTTTACTCTACGAGCAGTACTTC. Its translation is CASSFSLLYEQYF.

This clonotype was seen many times. The gene calls are TRBV5-1 and TRBJ1-1, with D maybe TRBD1 (6 bases). V was shortened by 0 bases and J by 1 base, with 16 bases between the two germline ends. CDR3 size: 17 residues. Per germline, CDR1 SGHRS and CDR2 YFSETQ. CDR3 coding DNA: TGCGCCAGCAGCTTGGTACCCCCGGGACAACCGAACACTGAAGCTTTCTTT. Translation gives CASSLVPPGQPNTEAFF.

This clonotype appeared many times. V and J are TRBV28 and TRBJ2-1; D tentatively reads TRBD1 or TRBD2 (7 bases each). With 0 bases removed from V and 5 bases from J, the gap between germline ends came to 14 bases. Germline CDR1 MDHEN, CDR2 SYDVKM. This CDR3 has 16 residues. The CDR3 sequence is CASSLWGPGGDNEQFF. Written as DNA, the CDR3 is TGTGCCAGCAGTTTATGGGGTCCAGGGGGGGACAATGAGCAGTTCTTC.

V and J are TRBV7-9 and TRBJ1-1; the D gene is possibly TRBD1 (5 bases). V was clipped by 2 bases and J by 7 bases, with 14 bases between them. The CDR3 loop spans 14 amino acids. The germline gives CDR1 SEHNR, CDR2 FQNEAQ (reference sequence). CDR3 in amino acids: CASSLQGEQGEAFF. In nucleotides, the CDR3 is TGTGCCAGCAGCTTACAAGGGGAGCAGGGTGAAGCTTTCTTT.

This clonotype was found many times. The chain couples TRBV6-1 to TRBJ1-2; perhaps TRBD1 as D (6 bases). Per germline, CDR1 MNHNS and CDR2 SASEGT. The CDR3 runs 13 residues. Trimming cost V 5 bases and J 6 bases, with 13 bases left between them. The CDR3 is CASSTIQGNGYTF. The CDR3 nucleotides are TGTGCCAGCAGTACCATCCAGGGGAATGGCTACACCTTC.